This TCR beta chain is drawn from a study of blood T cell repertoires in COVID-19. This CDR3 is built from 14 residues. Trimming left V 4 bases short and J 6 bases short, with 13 bases between. Germline CDR1 and CDR2: SGDLS and YYNGEE. As originally analysed: How many nucleated cells were present was estimated from reference gene primer amplification. The method was immunoSEQ multiplex PCR; TCRdb's version includes in-frame clones alone and lacks a portion of them. V, J and clone size are taken as reported in that table, and D and trimming were inferred from the DNA itself. The profile shows roughly 200,000 clones, under 90% of them singletons.

This sequence originates from a man aged 55-75 years with acute or convalescent COVID-19. The sample comprised peripheral blood. The chain recombines TRBV9 with TRBJ1-4; D may be TRBD1 (6 bases). The CDR3 loop reads CASSPTGSYEKLFF. Written as DNA, the CDR3 is TGTGCCAGCAGCCCTACAGGGAGTTATGAAAAACTGTTTTTT.